This T cell receptor beta chain was documented in a study of T cells in Graves' hyperthyroidism and ophthalmopathy. Regions amplified from RNA transcripts were the TCR beta CDR3 regions. Using the HTBI primer set, a first-round RT-PCR was run on the TCR CDR3. TCRdb ran MiXCR on the multiplex PCR reads and lists one entry per CDR3 protein. In the table there are about 340,000 distinct CDR3 sequences, about 20% of which are singletons. This CDR3 contains 15 residues. In germline, CDR1 is MNHEY, CDR2 SVGEGT. Trimming pared 2 bases from V and 0 bases from J, leaving 10 bases between. Each 10 ml fresh peripheral blood draw supplied the PBMCs.

J is TRBJ2-5 and V is TRBV6-2 or TRBV6-3; TRBD2 might be the D (5 bases). This clonotype was sampled from a woman in her forties or fifties with Graves' hyperthyroidism. The sequenced sample consisted of blood. The chain's CDR3 is CASSYGPGDQETQYF. The DNA for the CDR3 is TGTGCCAGCAGTTACGGTCCCGGGGACCAAGAGACCCAGTACTTC.